A selection of T cell receptor beta chains follows, all from one sample in a study of T cell responses to AZD1222 COVID-19 vaccine. Sequenced by immunoSEQ multiplex PCR; TCRdb stores in-frame clones only, minus some. The sample includes 50,000 to 65,000 clones, 81% of them seen just once. The sequencing used peripheral blood, collected 28 days after the second AZD1222 dose. These receptors came from an adult who received the AZD1222 COVID-19 vaccine. Both conserved end residues are part of each CDR3. D genes are given only for firm matches. A row's size may be missing; if present it is once, few, many or a size class.

TRBD1 | - | TRBJ2-7 | TRBV2 | TGTGCCAGCAGTAGGGACAGGGACGGCTCCTACGAGCAGTACTTC | CASSRDRDGSYEQYF
- | - | TRBJ1-2 | TRBV6-5 | TGTGCCAGCAGTTACGGGTCAGGGAGGACCTATGGCTACACCTTC | CASSYGSGRTYGYTF
- | - | TRBJ1-3 | TRBV7-2 | TGTGCCAGCAGCTTAGGTCAGGTTCCCTCTGGAAACACCATATATTTT | CASSLGQVPSGNTIYF
TRBD2 | - | TRBJ2-3 | TRBV19 | TGTGCCAGTTCCATCTTGGGAGCGGGAGGAATAGATACGCAGTATTTT | CASSILGAGGIDTQYF
- | - | TRBJ1-1 | TRBV18 | TGTGCCAGCTCACTCCGGACAGTAAAACAGGGAATGAACACTGAAGCTTTCTTT | CASSLRTVKQGMNTEAFF
TRBD1 | - | TRBJ2-2 | TRBV7-8 | TGTGCCAGCAGCCAGAGGACAGGGGGCAGCGGGGAGCTGTTTTTT | CASSQRTGGSGELFF
TRBD1 | - | TRBJ1-2 | TRBV7-2 | TGTGCCAGCAGCTCCAGACAGGGGGATGGCTACACCTTC | CASSSRQGDGYTF
TRBD1 | - | TRBJ2-2 | TRBV6-6 | TGTGCCAGCAGTCACCAAGCAGGGGGCGCGAACACCGGGGAGCTGTTTTTT | CASSHQAGGANTGELFF
- | - | TRBJ1-1 | TRBV5-6 | TGTGCCAGCAGCTCAGGGACCACTGAAGCTTTCTTT | CASSSGTTEAFF
TRBD1 | few | TRBJ2-3 | TRBV9 | TGTGCCAGCAGCCGGACAGGGGGAGCAGATACGCAGTATTTT | CASSRTGGADTQYF
- | - | TRBJ1-4 | TRBV5-4 | TGTGCCAGCAGCTTGGGAAGGGACCGGTCTGAAAAACTGTTTTTT | CASSLGRDRSEKLFF
- | - | TRBJ1-1 | TRBV3-1/TRBV3-2 | TGTGCCAGCAGCCAAGGGGGAAACACTGAAGCTTTCTTT | CASSQGGNTEAFF
- | - | TRBJ2-5 | TRBV30 | TGTGCCTGGAGTTTCCGAGAGACCCAGTACTTC | CAWSFRETQYF
- | - | TRBJ1-5 | TRBV5-4 | TGTGCCAGCAGCTTGGAACCGAGCAATCAGCCCCAGCATTTT | CASSLEPSNQPQHF
TRBD2 | - | TRBJ2-3 | TRBV5-1 | TGCGCCAGCAGCTTCAGGACTAGCGATACGCAGTATTTT | CASSFRTSDTQYF
- | - | TRBJ1-5 | TRBV19 | TGTGCCAGTAGTAGTCAGGGCAATCAGCCCCAGCATTTT | CASSSQGNQPQHF
TRBD2 | - | TRBJ2-3 | TRBV7-3 | TGTGCCAGCAGCTTTACGGGAGGGGAAGATACGCAGTATTTT | CASSFTGGEDTQYF
- | few | TRBJ1-6 | TRBV7-2 | TGTGCCAGCAGCTCCGGACGGGCGTTTTCACCCCTCCACTTT | CASSSGRAFSPLHF
- | - | TRBJ1-6 | TRBV6-5 | TGTGCCAGCATCGGGGCAAGTTGGAATTCACCCCTCCACTTT | CASIGASWNSPLHF
- | - | TRBJ1-5 | TRBV5-1 | TGCGCCAGCAGCTTGGAACCTAGCAATCAGCCCCAGCATTTT | CASSLEPSNQPQHF
TRBD1 | medium-sized | TRBJ1-3 | TRBV5-6 | TGTGCCAGCAGCCCAACGGGCTCGACAGGGGGCACTGGAAACACCATATATTTT | CASSPTGSTGGTGNTIYF
- | few | TRBJ1-3 | TRBV29-1 | TGCAGCGTTAAAGAGGGTTCTGGAAACACCATATATTTT | CSVKEGSGNTIYF
TRBD1 | - | TRBJ2-2 | TRBV6-2/TRBV6-3 | TGTGCCAGCAGTTACTCTGGCAGGGGGTTCTCGAACACCGGGGAGCTGTTTTTT | CASSYSGRGFSNTGELFF
TRBD1 | medium-sized | TRBJ1-5 | TRBV10-2 | TGCGCCAGCAGTGAGATGGGAGGGGGCGTTCAGCCCCAGCATTTT | CASSEMGGGVQPQHF
TRBD2 | - | TRBJ2-1 | TRBV27 | TGTGCCAGCAGTTCCAGCGGGAGAGTTTACAATGAGCAGTTCTTC | CASSSSGRVYNEQFF
TRBD1 | - | TRBJ1-4 | TRBV28 | TGTGCCAGCAGTTTTTCACAGGGGGCGGTTGGGGGCCATGAAAAACTGTTTTTT | CASSFSQGAVGGHEKLFF
TRBD1 | - | TRBJ1-6 | TRBV6-5 | TGTGCCAGCAGTTCCCGGGACAGCTACTTTAATTCACCCCTCCACTTT | CASSSRDSYFNSPLHF
TRBD2 | - | TRBJ2-5 | TRBV9 | TGTGCCAGCAGCGTATACGGGGGAGGGGAGACCCAGTACTTC | CASSVYGGGETQYF
TRBD1 | - | TRBJ2-5 | TRBV9 | TGTGCCAGCAGCGTAGACAGCCAGGGGGTGGGGACCCAGTACTTC | CASSVDSQGVGTQYF
- | - | TRBJ2-2 | TRBV27 | TGTGCCAGCAGTTCCGAGACAGTCAACACCGGGGAGCTGTTTTTT | CASSSETVNTGELFF
- | - | TRBJ2-2 | TRBV29-1 | TGCAGCGGGAAGGGACAGAACACCGGGGAGCTGTTTTTT | CSGKGQNTGELFF
TRBD2 | few | TRBJ2-3 | TRBV19 | TGTGCCAGTAACACACTAGCGGGAGGGCCGGATACGCAGTATTTT | CASNTLAGGPDTQYF
- | - | TRBJ1-2 | TRBV6-5 | TGTGCCAGCAGTTACGCCGGGGTCGGCTACACCTTC | CASSYAGVGYTF
TRBD2 | - | TRBJ2-7 | TRBV28 | TGTGCCAGCAGGACTAGCGGAGCCTACGAGCAGTACTTC | CASRTSGAYEQYF
TRBD2 | few | TRBJ2-1 | TRBV30 | TGTGCCTGGACCTCTAGCGGAGGGGTCAATGAGCAGTTCTTC | CAWTSSGGVNEQFF
TRBD2 | - | TRBJ2-2 | TRBV29-1 | TGCAGCGCCGGACGGGGGGGCACCGGGGAGCTGTTTTTT | CSAGRGGTGELFF
- | - | TRBJ1-2 | TRBV6-4 | TGTGCCAGCAGTGACGACCCGGGACCCTCGAGGGGCTACACCTTC | CASSDDPGPSRGYTF
- | - | TRBJ1-5 | TRBV7-2 | TGTGCCAGCAGCTTAGAGCCTGGGTATCAGCCCCAGCATTTT | CASSLEPGYQPQHF
- | once | TRBJ1-1 | TRBV7-8 | TGTGCCAGCAGCCCCTTCGTGGGCGGGGAAGCTTTCTTT | CASSPFVGGEAFF
TRBD1 | - | TRBJ1-1 | TRBV27 | TGTGCCAGCAGTTTATTGGCGACAGGGTTGAACACTGAAGCTTTCTTT | CASSLLATGLNTEAFF
- | - | TRBJ1-2 | TRBV28 | TGTGCCAGCAGACTTTGGGCAGGGGATGGCTACACCTTC | CASRLWAGDGYTF
- | - | TRBJ2-7 | TRBV30 | TGTGCCTGGAGTGTCCTCGGCGAGCAGTACTTC | CAWSVLGEQYF
- | - | TRBJ2-1 | TRBV6-2/TRBV6-3 | TGTGCCAGCAGTTACTCGATTCCGGGGCCTAGCTCCTACAATGAGCAGTTCTTC | CASSYSIPGPSSYNEQFF
- | - | TRBJ1-5 | TRBV7-2 | TGTGCCAGCAGCTTAGCGACAGGAACCAATCAGCCCCAGCATTTT | CASSLATGTNQPQHF
TRBD2 | - | TRBJ2-3 | TRBV7-9 | TGTGCCAGCAGCTTTAGCGGGAGCCCAGATACGCAGTATTTT | CASSFSGSPDTQYF
- | - | TRBJ2-5 | TRBV6-1 | TGTGCCAGCAGTGAACCCCTCGTGGCCCAGTACTTC | CASSEPLVAQYF
TRBD1 | - | TRBJ2-5 | TRBV28 | TGTGCCACTGAAAGAGGGGGCGTTGAAAAGACCCAGTACTTC | CATERGGVEKTQYF
TRBD1 | few | TRBJ1-2 | TRBV6-4 | TGTGCCAGCAGGGGACAGGGAAACTATGGCTACACCTTC | CASRGQGNYGYTF
- | - | TRBJ2-1 | TRBV7-9 | TGTGCCAGCAGCCTACCACTAGGGAGGAATGAGCAGTTCTTC | CASSLPLGRNEQFF
TRBD1 | - | TRBJ2-7 | TRBV10-2 | TGCGCCAGCAGTGAGTGGGGACAGGCAACCTACGAGCAGTACTTC | CASSEWGQATYEQYF
- | - | TRBJ2-1 | TRBV18 | TGTGCCAGCTCACCACGGTCTAGCCAGTACAATGAGCAGTTCTTC | CASSPRSSQYNEQFF
- | - | TRBJ2-7 | TRBV27 | TGTGCCAGCAGTTTGGATCGGGTCGGCGAGCAGTACTTC | CASSLDRVGEQYF
TRBD2 | - | TRBJ2-7 | TRBV30 | TGTGCCTGGAGTCGCGGGACTAGTGGAAACGAGCAGTACTTC | CAWSRGTSGNEQYF
- | - | TRBJ2-1 | TRBV19 | TGTGCCAGTAGTAAGGTATCTGCAGGCAGCTCCTACAATGAGCAGTTCTTC | CASSKVSAGSSYNEQFF
TRBD1 | - | TRBJ1-5 | TRBV7-2 | TGTGCCAGCAGCTTAGCAGGGGGCGGGCGCGATCAGCATTTT | CASSLAGGGRDQHF
TRBD1 | - | TRBJ1-6 | TRBV7-9 | TGTGCCAGCAGCTTTCCCGGGACAGTGGGACCCCTCCACTTT | CASSFPGTVGPLHF